The sequence of this T cell receptor (beta chain) was determined in a study of patients and donors after allogeneic stem cell transplantation. TCRdb called the RT-PCR reads again in MiXCR, with one record for every CDR3 protein. The table lists approximately 250,000 distinct CDR3 sequences, around 14% of them singletons. With 5 bases clipped from V and 1 base from J, the junction kept 6 bases outside the gene matches. The CDR3 length is 15 residues. Per the germline V gene, CDR1 is SGHTA and CDR2 is FQGNSA. This TCR came from a human donor who was either an allogeneic HSCT recipient or a stem cell or donor lymphocyte infusion donor (not recorded which). It is not recorded whose cells these are; they may come from a transplant donor. The chain has TRBV7-2 and TRBJ2-5; 8 nucleotides align to TRBD2. The sequenced material came from blood, either unsorted or a sorted T cell fraction (not recorded which). The CDR3 loop reads CASSPPGGFQETQYF. CDR3 sequence (DNA): TGTGCCAGCAGCCCCCCGGGGGGGTTCCAAGAGACCCAGTACTTC.